The 32 T cell receptor beta chains below all came from one sample that was sequenced in a study of human versus mouse CDR3 diversity and MHC coevolution. Sequenced by immunoSEQ multiplex PCR; TCRdb stores in-frame clones only, minus some. The sample includes about 77,000 clones, less than 95% seen only once; the top ten take less than 0.16%. The sample taken for sequencing was naive CD4+ T cells from blood. Subset meaning: CD45RO-negative CD62L-positive naive CD4 T cells. Every receptor here comes from a person between 25 and 75 years old in good health.

CDR3 sequence: CASRQPGQHYEQYF. CDR3 nucleotide sequence: TGTGCCAGCAGACAACCGGGACAGCATTACGAGCAGTACTTC. The chain recombines TRBV6-6 with TRBJ2-7, with 7 bases fitting TRBD1. V shed 6 bases and J 4 bases; nucleotides not matched to a gene: 9. This CDR3 is built from 14 residues. Germline-derived CDR1 and CDR2 are MNHNY and SVGAGI (reference sequence).

This rearrangement joins TRBV28 to TRBJ1-2; 7 bases are a match to TRBD1. Germline CDR1 is MDHEN and CDR2 is SYDVKM. The CDR3 is 15 amino acids. The V and J ends lost 1 base and 2 bases, in that order; junction bases with no gene match: 4. CDR3 protein: CASSLYPGQNYGYTF. CDR3 nucleotide sequence: TGTGCCAGCAGTTTATACCCGGGACAGAACTATGGCTACACCTTC.

The chain is built from TRBV30 and TRBJ1-1; 12 bases map to TRBD1. V dropped 4 bases and J dropped 12; count of bases not matched to a gene: 15. CDR1 is GTSNPN and CDR2 is SVGIG in the germline V gene (reference sequence). This CDR3 spans 15 amino acids. For the CDR3, the DNA is TGTGCCTGGAACCCTTACCCTGGGACAGGGGGCGAGACTTTCTTT. Protein sequence: CAWNPYPGTGGETFF.

V is TRBV5-4 and J is TRBJ2-1; 8 nucleotides match TRBD1. CDR1 SGHNT and CDR2 YYREEE come from the germline V gene (reference sequence). CDR3 length equals 15 residues. J lost 4 bases, V lost 7 bases, and 10 bases had no gene match. The CDR3 DNA follows: TGTGCCAGCGAAGAAATCGGACAGGGATACAATGAGCAGTTCTTC. It is translated as CASEEIGQGYNEQFF.

This sequence joins TRBV6-1 and TRBJ1-2; 9 nucleotides agree with TRBD1. CDR1 is MNHNS and CDR2 is SASEGT in the germline V gene. The J segment lost 4 bases and the V segment lost 3 bases, leaving 6 bases of the junction unmatched. The CDR3 is 15 residues long. The CDR3: CASSDPGQGAYGYTF. The CDR3 DNA follows: TGTGCCAGCAGTGATCCGGGACAGGGAGCCTATGGCTACACCTTC.

The chain carries TRBV29-1 and TRBJ1-1, with D hard to call. This CDR3 is 16 amino acids long. The ends were cut back, 0 bases at V and 6 bases at J, with 20 bases in the middle. From germline, CDR1 is SQVTM and CDR2 ANQGSEA. CDR3 in DNA: TGCAGCGTTGAAGATCACGGGGTGGTTAGGGCCCCTGAAGCTTTCTTT. Encoded protein: CSVEDHGVVRAPEAFF.

J is TRBJ1-5 and V is TRBV6-8; perhaps TRBD1 as D (6 bases). V lost 4 bases and J 5 bases, leaving 27 bases between the germline ends. Germline V gene lookup returns CDR1 MNHGY and CDR2 SAAAGT. CDR3 size: 19 residues. CDR3 region: CASSFQPCYRELRDQPQHF. The CDR3, as DNA: TGTGCCAGCAGTTTCCAACCCTGCTACAGGGAACTGCGCGATCAGCCCCAGCATTTT.

This chain connects TRBV6-6 to TRBJ2-1, with D maybe TRBD2 (5 bases). CDR1 and CDR2 from the germline V gene are MNHNY and SVGAGI (reference sequence). The CDR3 is 12 amino acids. Between the trimmed V and J ends, which lost 0 bases and 15 bases, there was a span of 12 bases. The CDR3 protein is CASSYSMDWGFF. DNA of the CDR3: TGTGCCAGCAGTTACTCGATGGACTGGGGGTTCTTC.

V gene TRBV18 combines with J gene TRBJ1-1, with D maybe TRBD1 (5 bases). Germline assignment: CDR1 KGHSH and CDR2 LQKENI. The CDR3 has 14 amino acids. Trimming took off 3 bases at V and 1 base at J, with 9 bases between the two ends. The CDR3 coding sequence is TGTGCCAGCTCACCTTCCGGGGGGAACACTGAAGCTTTCTTT. This translates into CASSPSGGNTEAFF.

The count of this clone is one. The chain combines TRBV5-6 with TRBJ2-5, with a weak D call TRBD2 (7 bases). Germline V gives CDR1 SGHDT, CDR2 YYEEEE. V was clipped by 4 bases and J by 5 bases, with 15 bases between them. This CDR3 has 14 amino acids. CDR3 nucleotides: TGTGCCAGCAGCCCGCGGGGGCCGGGGGAGACCCAGTACTTC. It yields the protein CASSPRGPGETQYF.

The CDR3 here is CASSPGISEEGYTF. The CDR3 nucleotides are TGTGCCAGCAGCCCGGGTATAAGCGAAGAGGGCTACACCTTC. V and J are TRBV7-9 and TRBJ1-2; D is unclear. Germline V gives CDR1 SEHNR, CDR2 FQNEAQ (reference sequence). The CDR3 totals 14 residues. The V end lost 5 bases, the J end lost 8 bases, and 18 bases lay between the germline ends.

This clone was seen a single time. The chain carries TRBV28 and TRBJ2-1; 7 bases are a match to TRBD1. This CDR3 has 17 residues. V was pared by 3 bases and J by 3 bases, with 11 bases of the junction left unmatched. In germline, CDR1 is MDHEN, CDR2 SYDVKM. The CDR3 region has the DNA TGTGCCAGCAGTTTCCCACTCACAGGGGACCACTACAATGAGCAGTTCTTC. This encodes CASSFPLTGDHYNEQFF.

This chain links TRBV27 with TRBJ2-1; D might be TRBD2 (6 bases). CDR3 length: 15 amino acids. The ends were cut back, 6 bases at V and 10 bases at J, with 22 bases in the middle. CDR1 and CDR2 (germline): MNHEY, SMNVEV (reference sequence). CDR3 nucleotide sequence: TGTGCCAGCAGCCCAACGGGGACTGTCCCAGGGGAGCAGTTCTTC. It is translated as CASSPTGTVPGEQFF.

The chain employs TRBV6-1 and TRBJ2-7; 7 nucleotides align to TRBD1. This CDR3 is built from 15 residues. Germline CDR1 reads MNHNS; CDR2 reads SASEGT. V dropped 4 bases and J dropped 4; count of bases not matched to a gene: 10. CDR3 sequence (DNA): TGTGCCAGCAGTGCGGCCTCAGGGGGTAAATACGAGCAGTACTTC. This sequence encodes CASSAASGGKYEQYF.

The CDR3 sequence is CASSTGTGSGANVLTF. DNA of the CDR3: TGCGCCAGCAGCACCGGGACAGGGTCTGGGGCCAACGTCCTGACTTTC. The chain couples TRBV5-1 to TRBJ2-6, with 9 nucleotides matching TRBD1. With V trimmed by 4 bases and J by 1 base, 3 bases remained unmatched. CDR1 and CDR2 (germline): SGHRS, YFSETQ. The CDR3 covers 16 residues. Supplemented by reference TRBV5-1 and TRBJ2-6, the full variable domain reads KAGVTQTPRYLIKTRGQQVTLSCSPISGHRSVSWYQQTPGQGLQFLFEYFSETQRNKGNFPGRFSGRQFSNSRSEMNVSTLELGDSALYLCASSTGTGSGANVLTFGAGSRLTVL.

The chain has TRBV4-1 and TRBJ2-1; 7 nucleotides line up with TRBD2. Germline V lookup: CDR1 MGHRA, CDR2 YSYEKL. This CDR3 has 17 residues. V trimming: 4 bases; J trimming: 3 bases; junction bases outside the gene matches: 12. The CDR3 nucleotides read TGCGCCAGCAGCCTCCAAGTGGCGGGAGTTCTCTACAATGAGCAGTTCTTC. Translation: CASSLQVAGVLYNEQFF.

The DNA for the CDR3 is TGCGCCAGCAGCGATCGGGACAGGGGGCTCTCCGAGCAGTACTTC. Its translation: CASSDRDRGLSEQYF. The chain joins TRBV5-1 to TRBJ2-7; TRBD1 agrees at 12 bases. CDR1 is SGHRS, CDR2 YFSETQ, per germline. CDR3 length equals 15 residues. V dropped 4 bases and J dropped 6; count of bases not matched to a gene: 8.

This chain links TRBV5-4 with TRBJ2-7; D is uncertain. Germline V gives CDR1 SGHNT, CDR2 YYREEE (reference sequence). Trimming stripped 4 bases from V and 1 base from J, with 15 bases between. CDR3 length: 15 residues. This CDR3 reads CASSPLERESYEQYF. The CDR3 bases are TGTGCCAGCAGCCCCTTAGAACGTGAGTCCTACGAGCAGTACTTC.

The V gene is TRBV7-9, the J gene TRBJ2-1; D is unresolved. The CDR3 covers 11 residues. The ends were cut back, 1 base at V and 12 bases at J, with 7 bases in the middle. In germline, CDR1 is SEHNR, CDR2 FQNEAQ (reference sequence). In DNA form, the CDR3 reads TGTGCCAGCAGCTTAGAAACGGGGCAGTTCTTC. Its protein is CASSLETGQFF.

This rearrangement joins TRBV28 to TRBJ2-3; D not certain. The CDR3 is made up of 12 amino acids. Germline lookup yields CDR1 MDHEN and CDR2 SYDVKM. The V end lost 6 bases, the J end lost 6 bases, and 10 bases lay between the germline ends. The CDR3 protein is CASSLLLDTQYF. CDR3 DNA: TGTGCCAGCAGCCTTCTTTTGGATACGCAGTATTTT. Supplemented by reference TRBV28 and TRBJ2-3, the full variable domain reads DVKVTQSSRYLVKRTGEKVFLECVQDMDHENMFWYRQDPGLGLRLIYFSYDVKMKEKGDIPEGYSVSREKKERFSLILESASTNQTSMYLCASSLLLDTQYFGPGTRLTVL.

The chain combines TRBV30 with TRBJ2-7; 12 bases fit TRBD2. Germline V gene sequence: CDR1 GTSNPN, CDR2 SVGIG (reference sequence). This CDR3 has 18 amino acids. V shed 4 bases and J 5 bases; nucleotides not matched to a gene: 18. The CDR3 DNA sequence: TGTGCCTGGAAACACCCGTTCCGGCTAGCGGGGGGGAGCCACGAGCAGTACTTC. Amino acid sequence: CAWKHPFRLAGGSHEQYF.

The V and J genes are TRBV5-1 and TRBJ2-7, with D possibly matching TRBD1 (6 bases). The germline gives CDR1 SGHRS, CDR2 YFSETQ. V lost 4 bases to trimming and J lost 1 base, with 12 bases between them. The CDR3 has 14 residues. CDR3 in amino acids: CASSEVDSSYEQYF. For the CDR3, the DNA is TGCGCCAGCAGCGAGGTGGACAGTTCCTACGAGCAGTACTTC.

This clone was seen more than once but under ten times. The V and J genes are TRBV7-6 and TRBJ1-1; possible D gene TRBD1, 5 bases. Trimming shortened V by 0 bases and J by 1 base, and 6 bases separated the two germline ends. Germline CDR1 and CDR2: SGHVS and FNYEAQ. This CDR3 is 14 amino acids long. The CDR3 nucleotides are TGTGCCAGCAGCTTAGCCCAGGGGAACACTGAAGCTTTCTTT. Amino acid sequence: CASSLAQGNTEAFF.

V usage is TRBV5-1 and J usage is TRBJ2-7; D is unresolved. Germline CDR1 SGHRS, CDR2 YFSETQ. CDR3 size: 14 residues. V lost 4 bases and J lost 1, with 12 bases in between. Here the CDR3 reads CASSLEATSYEQYF. The DNA for the CDR3 is TGCGCCAGCAGCCTGGAAGCAACTTCCTACGAGCAGTACTTC.

The chain uses TRBV6-5 and TRBJ2-1; 8 bases line up with TRBD2. CDR1 is MNHEY, CDR2 SVGAGI, per germline. The J segment lost 13 bases and the V segment lost 2 bases, leaving 4 bases of the junction unmatched. The CDR3 runs 12 residues. Written as DNA, the CDR3 is TGTGCCAGCAGTTACGCGGGAGGTTTTCAGTTCTTC. This sequence encodes CASSYAGGFQFF.

The V call is TRBV6-1, the J call TRBJ2-3; the match to TRBD2 covers 14 bases. The CDR3 runs 15 residues. The V segment lost 10 bases and the J segment 3 bases; nucleotides outside the gene matches: 6. Per the germline V gene, CDR1 is MNHNS and CDR2 is SASEGT. The CDR3 region is CATRLAGGLTDTQYF. The CDR3 DNA is TGTGCCACACGACTAGCGGGGGGGCTTACAGATACGCAGTATTTT.

Only one count was recorded for this clone. J is TRBJ2-7 and V is TRBV14, with a weak D call TRBD1 (6 bases). The CDR3 length is 13 residues. Germline values: CDR1 SGHDN, CDR2 FVKESK. The V and J ends lost 4 bases and 2 bases respectively, with 9 bases between them. The CDR3 here is CASSPWTAYEQYF. DNA of the CDR3: TGTGCCAGCAGCCCCTGGACAGCCTACGAGCAGTACTTC.

V usage is TRBV18 and J usage is TRBJ2-7; no reliable D call. The CDR3 loop spans 16 amino acids. Germline-derived CDR1 and CDR2 are KGHSH and LQKENI. V lost 0 bases and J lost 8, with 20 bases in between. CDR3 coding DNA: TGTGCCAGCTCACCACCGGTGCCAGCGTCCCTCCCGAAGCAGTACTTC. Amino acids: CASSPPVPASLPKQYF.

This CDR3 is CASSRTGFYEQYF. The CDR3 DNA is TGTGCCAGCAGTAGGACAGGCTTCTACGAGCAGTACTTC. V is TRBV27 and J is TRBJ2-7; 7 bases map to TRBD1. V shed 5 bases, J shed 3 bases, and the junction held 4 bases outside the gene matches. This CDR3 spans 13 amino acids. Germline V lookup: CDR1 MNHEY, CDR2 SMNVEV (reference sequence).

V gene TRBV19 combines with J gene TRBJ2-3, with TRBD2 matching 13 bases. V lost 3 bases to trimming and J lost 0 bases; unmatched junction nucleotides: 6. The germline CDR1 and CDR2 sequences are LNHDA and SQIVND (reference sequence). This CDR3 has 18 amino acids. CDR3 in amino acids: CASSMTGLAGTSTDTQYF. For the CDR3, the DNA is TGTGCCAGTAGTATGACGGGACTAGCGGGGACCAGCACAGATACGCAGTATTTT.

The genes are TRBV27 and TRBJ2-1; 11 nucleotides align to TRBD2. V lost 5 bases and J lost 4; bases outside the gene matches: 7. From germline, CDR1 is MNHEY and CDR2 SMNVEV (reference sequence). The CDR3 extends over 16 amino acids. In DNA form, the CDR3 reads TGTGCCAGCAGTAAATCCATAGCGGGGGGGTACAATGAGCAGTTCTTC. The encoded protein is CASSKSIAGGYNEQFF.

V usage is TRBV6-1 and J usage is TRBJ2-7; 13 bases are shared with TRBD2. V shed 7 bases, J shed 1 base, and the junction held 4 bases outside the gene matches. Germline values: CDR1 MNHNS, CDR2 SASEGT. The CDR3 is 15 amino acids. CDR3 residues: CASTLLAGGSYEQYF. DNA of the CDR3: TGTGCCAGCACTTTACTAGCGGGAGGGTCCTACGAGCAGTACTTC.